Listed below are T cell receptor beta chains from one sample, sequenced in a study of blood T cell repertoires in COVID-19. Assay: immunoSEQ multiplex PCR; the TCRdb copy retains only in-frame clones and omits some. This table holds fewer than 90,000 clones, about 86% found once. Material: peripheral blood. The receptor source for this set is a man in his sixties or seventies with active COVID-19. Each CDR3 is given without its conserved first and last residue.

V	J	CDR3
TRBV5-1	TRBJ1-2	ASSPKSGQGNYGYT
TRBV4-1	TRBJ2-3	ASSQGLAGGPDTQY
TRBV9	TRBJ2-3	ASSLAGGTDTQY
TRBV27	TRBJ2-1	ASSPPSTSGTRQF
TRBV27	TRBJ2-1	ASSFRRTSGRMDNNEQF
TRBV11-3	TRBJ2-7	ASSLVRGGDYEQY
TRBV10-1	TRBJ2-2	ASSESGLAGDTGELF
TRBV6-2/TRBV6-3	TRBJ2-7	ASSPGQGGPYEQY
TRBV28	TRBJ2-7	ASSPYGARLVYEQY
TRBV6-5	TRBJ1-2	ASSPRQGGGGYT
TRBV24-1	TRBJ2-7	ATSENPPTYEQY
TRBV9	TRBJ2-3	ASSVGGGTQY
TRBV15	TRBJ2-1	ATDAPSGAYNEQF
TRBV9	TRBJ2-3	ASSPMSTQY
TRBV18	TRBJ2-3	ASREGGSTDTQY
TRBV30	TRBJ2-7	AWGPTGGGSYEQY
TRBV7-3	TRBJ2-1	ASSAILAGERF
TRBV7-2	TRBJ2-3	ASSFVALRDTQY
TRBV6-5	TRBJ2-7	ASISGLRLTYEQY
TRBV12-3/TRBV12-4	TRBJ1-2	ASSPLGHYGYT
TRBV6-5	TRBJ1-2	ASSYEPGPYGYT
TRBV21-1	TRBJ2-7	ASIEGTGDNEQY
TRBV28	TRBJ2-7	ASSFGIYEQY
TRBV19	TRBJ1-5	ASSTQTGGNQPQH
TRBV7-2	TRBJ2-1	ASSLAPGAPGEQF
TRBV11-3	TRBJ2-1	ASSLRQGGGNEQF
TRBV27	TRBJ2-7	ASSFSGRGEQY
TRBV9	TRBJ2-4	ASSATQGAKNIQY
TRBV7-2	TRBJ2-1	ASSPELVNNEQF
TRBV3-1/TRBV3-2	TRBJ2-3	ASTTLRGPADTQY
TRBV7-9	TRBJ2-3	ASSLARSGRTQY
TRBV29-1	TRBJ2-7	SVEDRASGSWEQY
TRBV20-1	TRBJ1-1	SASGQGVGNTEAF
TRBV7-2	TRBJ2-1	ASSPYPGLAGVNEQF
TRBV5-8	TRBJ2-3	ASSPRWATEATDTQY
TRBV3-1/TRBV3-2	TRBJ1-1	ASSPGSGGGAEAF
TRBV14	TRBJ1-1	ASSQARRAF
TRBV23-1	TRBJ2-3	ASSRALGLAGCTDTQY
TRBV7-8	TRBJ2-1	ASSSDRGTYNEQF
TRBV5-1	TRBJ2-2	ASSSGRAGTGELF